This T cell receptor beta chain is drawn from a study of cytomegalovirus exposure and HLA in healthy donors (dated by TCRdb to the late 2010s). In terms of the full investigation: An earlier analysis of some 600 of the donors reported about 300 Gb of sequence data and 95 million to 140 million unique TCR beta sequences obtained from 180 million or so T cells. To study patterns of TCR occurrence, a later analysis re-analyzed previously published TCR beta repertoires from several hundred donors and added high-resolution HLA genotyping. In the later analysis, no new phenotypic data were used to find candidate immune exposures; instead, reliance was placed on TCR beta sequences and their occurrence across donors. Class I and class II HLA loci were covered by the typing at four-digit resolution. The study aimed to test whether signatures of past pathogen exposure could be identified by cataloging public T cell receptors. Every discovery cohort repertoire had been produced on one sequencing platform. Typing coverage varied by locus: roughly 620-640 donors for A, B, C, DRB1 and DQB1; approximately 520 for DQA1; around 570 for DPA1; more than 450 for DPB1. In an earlier analysis of 500 to 650 of the donors, high-throughput TCR beta sequencing was used to judge whether each TCR beta V gene segment behaved as functional or pseudogenic. Of the approximately 400 genotyped donors, 81% were placed in the genetic ancestry cluster associated with self-reported Caucasian donors. Genome-wide SNP genotypes for about 55% of the roughly 670 donors were used in a later genetic analysis, which treated that subset as a discovery cohort. Four or five DR-DQ haplotypes were handled as single units for association and clustering, since linkage in the cohort was strong. Using immunosequencing, the study profiled T cell repertoires from fewer than 700 subjects and related those repertoires to cytomegalovirus serostatus. To predict cytomegalovirus infection status, the study brought together high-throughput TCR immunosequencing, statistical association of individual TCRs with disease status, and machine learning. Donor age, sex, ethnicity and CMV serostatus were compiled together with the repertoire data. An early release that covered about 600 HLA-typed donors contained approximately 300 gigabases of sequencing data and 80 million or so unique TCR sequences. Besides the first cohort of hundreds of subjects, a separate validation cohort made up of around 120 different subjects was used. Among 350 to 400 genotyped donors of the cohort, an average of approximately 250,000 unique TCR beta nucleotide sequences were sequenced per donor, around 18% of them non-productive. Overall study outcomes, separate from this receptor: A later analysis found that TCR association rates varied across HLA loci, with DRB1 alleles showing the most associated TCRs and HLA-C alleles the fewest. A later analysis found that HLA-associated TCR beta chains were more clonally expanded and had lower generation probabilities than equally common non-associated chains. Because the 87-base-pair reads could not distinguish some IMGT-functional V segments, including TRBV6-2 and TRBV6-3, those segments were excluded. The authors suggested that the approach could potentially be extended to other disease states and immunological phenotypes. Roughly uniform sequencing depth across donors was assumed in presence/absence analyses, although this assumption may not hold. Immune exposure information for the cohort was limited to CMV serostatus. Because HLA typing was unavailable for some donors at each locus, only the typed subset was used in association tests. When HLA alleles, especially DR and DQ, strongly co-occurred, TCR associations were difficult to assign to individual alleles. Three of the identified cytomegalovirus-associated TCR beta chains were confirmed in vitro to be specific for cytomegalovirus antigens. Linkage disequilibrium might explain the correlated functional status among segregating V segments, but an unknown experimental factor could not be ruled out. An earlier analysis of several hundred of the donors showed that most TCR beta V segments appeared in productive rearrangements either about 87% or about 30% of the time, which broadly matched IMGT annotations. In a later genetic analysis, a missense DCLRE1C variant was associated with V-gene and J-gene trimming of TCR beta chains, and the association was replicated in an independent cohort. This cohort had only TCR beta chains sequenced, and the lack of alpha or paired-chain data limited which features could be detected. Most CMV-associated TCR beta chains appeared to be HLA-restricted in a later analysis, and the HLA associations seemed to be driven largely by CMV exposure. A total of roughly 160 TCR beta chains were listed by the study as associated with cytomegalovirus. In a later genetic analysis, fewer N-insertions in productive TCRs were reported among donors in an Asian-associated ancestry cluster than the approximately 630-donor mean. Over 15 rarely observed V segments, including chromosome 9 orphons, were excluded from the earlier analysis of 550 to 700 of the donors because counts were too low. A later analysis associated about 17,000 TCR beta sequences with specific HLA alleles at a false discovery rate of 0.05. The sequencing pipeline was judged likely to have produced a cluster of highly shared sequence variants as a technical artifact. Across donors, most TCR sequences were observed very rarely, whereas some public TCRs were present in many individuals. A further reported finding was that TCR beta sequences accurately predicted the HLA-A and HLA-B alleles for most subjects in the first cohort. In both the original and validation cohorts, the classifier was reported to diagnose cytomegalovirus status with high specificity and sensitivity. A later analysis reported that several top co-occurrence clusters appeared linked to parvovirus B19, influenza, CMV and Epstein-Barr virus.

The cohort was made up of 500 to 850 healthy bone marrow donors. At the time of sampling, all cohort members were nominally healthy, though unrecorded immune exposures were likely present. The donor was CMV seropositive and belonged to the group of a few hundred seropositive cohort members. A peripheral blood sample was provided by each donor, and peripheral blood mononuclear cells were used for TCR beta sequencing. Genomic DNA extraction from the blood cell samples was performed with the Qiagen DNeasy Blood Extraction Kit. As for this clone: There is no known antigen for this receptor. Base qualities are not at hand, and no much larger clone is one base apart.

CDR1 and CDR2 are drawn from the germline V gene: SGHVS, FQNEAQ. The CDR3 contains 18 residues, cysteine and phenylalanine counted. The kept DNA is CDR3 alone, 54 bases in frame from the first base. V is trimmed back by 5 bases and J by 2 bases, and the junction contains 18 bases that no gene match accounts for. To prepare the library, the immunoSEQ multiplex PCR assay was applied. The multiplex PCR relied on a mix of 60 forward primers for TCR Vbeta segments and 13 reverse primers for TCR Jbeta segments. The CDR3 region of rearranged TCR beta genes was amplified from genomic DNA with a multiplex PCR assay. The amplified TCR beta libraries were sequenced on the Illumina HiSeq System as 87-base-pair reads. On the authors' methods: Across the 700 or so repertoires, a later analysis counted 78 million or so unique TCR beta chains, roughly 11 million of which were shared by at least two donors. Raw reads were error-corrected and collapsed into unique sequences with a nearest-neighbor algorithm that merged closely related sequences to remove PCR and sequencing errors. V, D and J gene segments were assigned by aligning CDR3 sequences to IMGT reference sequences. Each retained sequence needed at least a six-nucleotide match to both a V gene segment and a J gene segment. A rearrangement was called productive if the CDR3 had no stop codons and remained in frame with V and J, and every other rearrangement was called non-productive. CDR3 was defined according to IMGT convention as the region running from the second conserved V-encoded cysteine to the conserved J-encoded phenylalanine. In an earlier analysis of around 600 of the donors, sequences lacking an unambiguous match to a single V gene segment were excluded. In an earlier analysis of several hundred of the donors, V segments were called functional above 56.7% productive rearrangements and were called segregating when the between-donor standard deviation exceeded 5%. A statistical classification framework was developed to diagnose cytomegalovirus status using the catalog of TCR beta chain sequences. V and J gene assignment, in a later analysis, came from comparing TCR nucleotide sequences with IMGT/GENE-DB human TR gene sequences. A later analysis assigned CDR3 sequences and most-parsimonious VDJ recombination scenarios with the TCRdist pipeline. In a later analysis, each TCR beta chain was defined by its CDR3 amino acid sequence together with its V-gene family, and reads without a unique V-gene family were excluded. A later analysis removed nearly 600 highly shared, low-generation-probability nucleotide sequences to deal with suspected cross-contamination and a sequencing artifact. For each public chain, a later analysis derived a clonal expansion index from normalized ranks of inferred template counts within each repertoire. Generation probabilities in a later analysis came from a VDJ recombination model fitted to out-of-frame rearrangements, and those results were checked against IGoR. Hypergeometric tests were used in a later analysis to score TCR-TCR, TCR-HLA and TCR-CMV co-occurrence, with a repertoire-size bias correction applied to the TCR pairs. In a later analysis, false discovery rates were estimated by permuting HLA or CMV assignments 20 times. In a later analysis, co-occurring TCRs were grouped using DBSCAN, and TCRdist sequence similarity was added for clustering within HLA-allele-positive subsets. Repertoires with fewer than 30,000 or more than 120,000 public chains were left out of co-occurrence clustering, as were about 5 repertoires with anomalous nucleotide sharing. The source is immuneACCESS, and TCRdb retained only in-frame sequences with V and J called. Part of the clones is not carried over; for the studies checked, unresolved V genes explain less than half of this, and the remainder is unexplained. V and J calls and clone size are as listed in that table; D and trimming were resolved from the DNA. Within this sample are around 150,000 clones, with 60% to 80% of them counted one time only. The top ten clonotypes cover about 9.9% of the sample.

Sequencing was performed on PBMCs. This TCR came from a man between 18 and 29 years old in good health and CMV-seropositive. The chain joins TRBV7-8 to TRBJ2-7; the central 7 bases match TRBD2. The nucleotides read TGTGCCAGCAGCCCGTCTTTACGGCTAGCGGTAAAACCCTACGAGCAGTACTTC. Translation gives CASSPSLRLAVKPYEQYF.